This T cell receptor (beta chain) originates from a study of T cell repertoires in aging, cancer and after chemotherapy. This clonotype was recorded only once. A mixed TRB-A/B primer pool amplified rearranged TRB by multiplex touch-down PCR. TCRdb fed the multiplex PCR reads into MiXCR, producing one record per CDR3 protein. The table shows about 8,000 distinct CDR3 sequences, with approximately 31% occurring only once. Trimming took off 4 bases at V and 4 bases at J, with 16 bases between the two ends. Germline assignment: CDR1 ENHRY and CDR2 SYGVKD. The CDR3 sequence is 15 residues long. Peripheral blood genomic DNA, not sorted cells or RNA, was the template.

The rearrangement joins TRBV10-3 to TRBJ1-1, with D uncertain. Sequenced material: blood. The origin of this receptor is a human donor in good health. The CDR3 region has the DNA TGTGCCATCAGTGGAAGGGAGATGGAGGGCACTGAAGCTTTCTTT. Translated: CAISGREMEGTEAFF.